The T cell receptor beta chain under discussion was sequenced for a study of OX40 agonist ivuxolimab in advanced cancers. The wider study: Checkpoint inhibitors had been given previously to roughly 40% of patients.

Individuals having autoimmune disease history or systemic immunosuppression were not enrolled. Here immunoSEQ multiplex PCR was the method, and the copy in TCRdb shows in-frame clones only, minus some. The repertoire holds approximately 44,000 clones, with approximately 80% as singletons. Germline CDR1 SGHAT, CDR2 FQNNGV. Trimming shortened V by 5 bases and J by 2 bases, and 14 bases separated the two germline ends. The CDR3 totals 15 residues. The sequence was obtained from an adult with an advanced solid tumor such as melanoma, head and neck, liver or kidney cancer. The chain is built from TRBV11-2 and TRBJ2-3; maybe TRBD1 (7 bases). The specimen comprised CD4+ or CD8+ T cells sorted from blood, sampled in a trial of the OX40 agonist ivuxolimab. This chain's CDR3 is CASSLRQGLTDTQYF. The CDR3 nucleotides are TGTGCCAGCAGCCTTCGACAGGGACTCACAGATACGCAGTATTTT.